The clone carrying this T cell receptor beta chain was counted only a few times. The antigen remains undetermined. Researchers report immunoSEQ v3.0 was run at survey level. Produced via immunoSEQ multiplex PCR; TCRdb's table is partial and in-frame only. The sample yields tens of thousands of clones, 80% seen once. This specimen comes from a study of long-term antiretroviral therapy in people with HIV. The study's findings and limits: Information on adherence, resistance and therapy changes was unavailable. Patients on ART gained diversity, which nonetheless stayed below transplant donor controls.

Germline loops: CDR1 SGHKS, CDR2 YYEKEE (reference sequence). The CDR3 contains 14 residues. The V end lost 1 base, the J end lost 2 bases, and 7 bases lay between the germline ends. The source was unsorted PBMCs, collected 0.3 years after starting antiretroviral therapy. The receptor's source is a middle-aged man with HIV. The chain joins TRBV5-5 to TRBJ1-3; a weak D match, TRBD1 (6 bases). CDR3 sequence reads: CASSLRGAGNTIYF. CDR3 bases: TGTGCCAGCAGCTTGAGGGGGGCTGGAAACACCATATATTTT.